This is a list of T cell receptor beta chains from one sample in a study of blood T cell repertoires in COVID-19. Profiling relied on immunoSEQ multiplex PCR, and the TCRdb table lists in-frame clones only, not all of them. Of tens of thousands of clones in the sample, 84% were seen once. Sample: peripheral blood. The source is a man over 45 with acute or convalescent COVID-19. The CDR3 runs from the conserved cysteine through the conserved F or W. Clone size is not always given. Where it is, it says once, few, many or a class for expanded clones.

cdr3_aa v_call clone_size
CASSLLPWAATDLFF TRBV11-2 .
CASQNGGQANEKLFF TRBV28 .
CASSLPPGLGFTDTQYF TRBV28 .
CASSWGPLGGGQQETQYF TRBV5-1 .
CASSPLYDSGELFF TRBV5-1 .
CASSGSSYEQYF TRBV2 .
CASSEVDRTYEQYF TRBV6-1 few
CASSPHGGQPTYEQYF TRBV19 few
CASSFWGSGYEQYF TRBV13 .
CASSQFGTLHGELFF TRBV3-1/TRBV3-2 once
CASSQVRAGVNTGELFF TRBV4-1 .
CASSSSGRGGKNNSPLHF TRBV7-8 .
CASSEAGVYNEQFF TRBV6-4 once
CASSRQGAGGELFF TRBV9 .
CAWSDRQGSGTDTQYF TRBV30 .
CASSRDSVGFAEAFF TRBV9 .
CASSLWQFSPLHF TRBV27 .
CASSARQGQSLSGANVLTF TRBV9 .
CASSIRPGQGSGANVLTF TRBV19 .
CASRTRDSKAFF TRBV10-2 once
CAWSSRIEGQPQHF TRBV30 .
CGVGNRGGVGGQETQYF TRBV7-7 .
CASSLGQGETGELFF TRBV7-6 .
CASRMTGGANQPQHF TRBV19 .
CAGSSGQANYGYTF TRBV5-5 .
CASSLVTGTENYGYTF TRBV5-1 .
CASSFLAGGPNEQFF TRBV13 .
CASSIEPGIGETQYF TRBV19 once
CASTRVGQPQHF TRBV6-6 .